A single sample gave rise to the 24 T cell receptor beta chains below, sequenced in a study of T-cell memory formation after mild COVID-19. TCRdb recomputed calls from the 5' RACE reads with MiXCR, one row per CDR3 protein. Of about 290,000 distinct CDR3 sequences in the sample, roughly 15% were seen once. The sequenced sample was PBMCs or a T cell subset sorted from them (not recorded which). These receptors were taken from a man aged 18 to 29 who had mild COVID-19 (a few samples of this study predate the infection). Cell type and time point are not known.

This clonotype was observed a handful of times. The rearrangement uses TRBV6-2 or TRBV6-3 and TRBJ2-7; D is uncertain. The germline V gene encodes CDR1 MNHEY and CDR2 SVGEGT. Trimming removed 6 bases from V and 6 bases from J, with 12 bases in between. The CDR3 length is 12 residues. DNA for the CDR3: TGTGCCAGCAGAGACATCTCGGGCGAGCAGTACGTC. This gives the protein CASRDISGEQYV.

The chain recombines TRBV20-1 with TRBJ2-1; 7 bases map to TRBD1. J gave up 11 bases and V 0 bases, and 13 bases lay outside the gene matches. The CDR3 runs to 15 residues. Per the germline V gene, CDR1 is DFQATT and CDR2 is SNEGSKA (reference sequence). CDR3 DNA sequence: TGCAGTGCTAGAGAGAGGGGGCGTCTGAGTTTCAAGCAGTTCTTC. It translates to CSARERGRLSFKQFF.

The CDR3 coding sequence is TGCGCCAGCAGCCGGCAAACAGGGGGGACGGGTCTCACAGATACGCAGTATTTT. The encoded protein is CASSRQTGGTGLTDTQYF. The gene calls are TRBV4-3 and TRBJ2-3; 8 positions agree with TRBD1. CDR1 and CDR2 (germline): LGHNA, YSLEER. V dropped 4 bases and J dropped 2; count of bases not matched to a gene: 14. The CDR3 sequence is 18 residues long.

This CDR3 is CASSLPGHEQFF. The CDR3 coding sequence is TGTGCCAGCAGCTTACCAGGCCATGAGCAGTTCTTC. The J gene is TRBJ2-1, the V gene TRBV7-2; D gene unclear. This CDR3 has 12 residues. Trimming stripped 2 bases from V and 8 bases from J, with 7 bases between. CDR1 and CDR2 from the germline V gene are SGHTA and FQGNSA.

This clonotype has ten or more counts. The chain is built from TRBV7-6 and TRBJ2-7, with a weak D call TRBD2 (6 bases). This CDR3 has 14 amino acids. Trimming shortened V by 4 bases and J by 5 bases, and 15 bases separated the two germline ends. Germline V gene lookup returns CDR1 SGHVS and CDR2 FNYEAQ. As DNA, the CDR3 is TGTGCCAGCAGCTCAGTTCGGGGGTACCACGAGCAGTACTTC. As protein: CASSSVRGYHEQYF.

This clonotype has a handful of counts. The chain links TRBV4-1 to TRBJ1-2; D uncertain. The CDR3 contains 15 residues. The germline CDR1 and CDR2 sequences are MGHRA and YSYEKL. Between the trimmed V and J ends, which lost 4 bases and 2 bases, there was a span of 14 bases. The CDR3 coding sequence is TGCGCCAGCAGCCGGGGAGGACCGGCGAACTATGGCTACACCTTC. This codes for CASSRGGPANYGYTF.

This chain connects TRBV11-1 to TRBJ2-5; no clear D gene. The CDR3 loop spans 13 amino acids. Germline CDR1 SGHAT, CDR2 FQDESV (reference sequence). Trimming left V 8 bases short and J 7 bases short, with 17 bases between. The CDR3 nucleotides read TGTGCCAGCCTTTCATCCCGAACGGGGACCCAGTACTTC. Residues: CASLSSRTGTQYF.

Note on this clonotype: A junction boundary mismatches the germline segment, possibly from a read error. V is TRBV7-7 and J is TRBJ2-5, with D perhaps matching TRBD1 (6 bases). CDR3 length: 14 residues. The germline CDR1 and CDR2 sequences are SSHAT and FNYEAQ (reference sequence). CDR3 amino acids: CASSPQGPRETQYF. For the CDR3, the DNA is TGTGCTAGCAGCCCACAGGGTCCGCGAGAGACCCAGTACTTC.

The chain combines TRBV5-1 with TRBJ1-1; 7 bases map to TRBD1. CDR1 SGHRS and CDR2 YFSETQ come from the germline V gene. This CDR3 region has 16 residues. The V and J ends lost 2 bases and 1 base, in that order; junction bases with no gene match: 8. CDR3 coding DNA: TGCGCCAGCAGCTTAAGGACAGGTCGACAGAACACTGAAGCTTTCTTT. Translated, it gives CASSLRTGRQNTEAFF. The whole variable domain, filled in from reference TRBV5-1 and TRBJ1-1, reads KAGVTQTPRYLIKTRGQQVTLSCSPISGHRSVSWYQQTPGQGLQFLFEYFSETQRNKGNFPGRFSGRQFSNSRSEMNVSTLELGDSALYLCASSLRTGRQNTEAFFGQGTRLTVV.

The table lists this clonotype with a few counts. V usage is TRBV9 and J usage is TRBJ2-3; possible D gene TRBD2, 5 bases. Germline V gene sequence: CDR1 SGDLS, CDR2 YYNGEE. The CDR3 has 12 amino acids. The ends were cut back, 0 bases at V and 8 bases at J, with 7 bases in the middle. The CDR3 is CASSVDEGTQYF. CDR3 DNA: TGTGCCAGCAGCGTAGATGAGGGTACGCAGTATTTT.

The V gene is TRBV28, the J gene TRBJ1-1; no clear D. Germline lookup yields CDR1 MDHEN and CDR2 SYDVKM. The CDR3 covers 10 residues. The V and J ends lost 6 bases and 11 bases respectively, with 10 bases between them. In nucleotides, the CDR3 is TGTGCCAGCAGCCGCCTGAATGCTTTCTTT. This sequence encodes CASSRLNAFF.

V usage is TRBV20-1 and J usage is TRBJ2-3; possibly TRBD1 for D (7 bases). V was cut by 3 bases and J by 1 base, with 11 bases left in between. The CDR3 contains 14 residues. Per the germline V gene, CDR1 is DFQATT and CDR2 is SNEGSKA (reference sequence). This CDR3 reads CSASPRGGTDTQYF. In nucleotides, the CDR3 is TGCAGTGCTAGTCCCAGGGGGGGCACAGATACGCAGTATTTT.

This clonotype was observed a few times. The V call is TRBV20-1, the J call TRBJ2-7, with 10 bases fitting TRBD2. Germline CDR1 is DFQATT and CDR2 is SNEGSKA (reference sequence). With V trimmed by 6 bases and J by 7 bases, 9 bases remained unmatched. The length of the CDR3 is 13 residues. CDR3 nucleotide sequence: TGCAGTGCCGAAAGCGGGGGGGCTGATGAGCAGTACGTC. Translating gives CSAESGGADEQYV.

There are a few counts of this clonotype. The chain carries TRBV10-3 and TRBJ2-7; D gene uncertain. V was pared by 3 bases and J by 0 bases, with 12 bases between. CDR1 is ENHRY, CDR2 SYGVKD, per germline. The CDR3 has 15 residues. CDR3 DNA sequence: TGTGCCATCAGTGACCCCGGCTATAGCTCCTACGAGCAGTACTTC. Protein: CAISDPGYSSYEQYF.

This clonotype was observed at least ten times. This sequence joins TRBV7-3 and TRBJ2-2, with D hard to call. Germline V gives CDR1 SGHTA, CDR2 FQGTGA. With 1 base removed from V and 0 bases from J, the gap between germline ends came to 9 bases. The CDR3 has 16 amino acids. CDR3 coding DNA: TGTGCCAGCAGCTTAAAGGCCCTGGCGAACACCGGGGAGCTGTTTTTT. Amino acids: CASSLKALANTGELFF.

This chain connects TRBV12-3 or TRBV12-4 to TRBJ1-1, with D uncertain. V dropped 6 bases and J dropped 5 bases, with 13 bases sitting between them. The CDR3 loop spans 13 amino acids. CDR3 in DNA: TGTGCCAGCAGGGCAGGAACGGGGACTGAAGCTTTCTTT. Protein: CASRAGTGTEAFF.

This clonotype was seen only a few times. V and J are TRBV5-1 and TRBJ2-5; TRBD2 matches at 7 bases. V was clipped by 0 bases and J by 1 base; unmatched bases: 6. Germline V gene sequence: CDR1 SGHRS, CDR2 YFSETQ. The CDR3 loop spans 16 amino acids. The CDR3 bases are TGCGCCAGCAGCTTGGTATACTGGGGGGGCCAAGAGACCCAGTACTTC. This sequence encodes CASSLVYWGGQETQYF.

The V call is TRBV12-3 or TRBV12-4, the J call TRBJ2-3; D may be TRBD1 (6 bases). Trimming took off 2 bases at V and 3 bases at J, with 12 bases between the two ends. This CDR3 comprises 15 residues. CDR3 DNA: TGTGCCAGCAGTTTATACACAGGGTGGACAGATACGCAGTATTTT. It codes for CASSLYTGWTDTQYF.

This clonotype showed up just a few times. DNA of the CDR3: TGTGCCGGCGCACTCGCCACAGATACGCAGTATTTT. It codes for CAGALATDTQYF. This chain joins TRBV7-9 and TRBJ2-3; D not certain. Between the trimmed V and J ends, which lost 11 bases and 2 bases, there was a span of 11 bases. Per the germline V gene, CDR1 is SEHNR and CDR2 is FQNEAQ (reference sequence). The CDR3 runs 12 residues.

The chain joins TRBV27 to TRBJ2-3, with D maybe TRBD2 (6 bases). This CDR3 contains 17 residues. Trimming removed 3 bases from V and 5 bases from J, with 21 bases in between. Per germline, CDR1 MNHEY and CDR2 SMNVEV (reference sequence). The CDR3 is CASSLHGAIPGLDTQYF. In DNA, the CDR3 is TGTGCCAGCAGTTTGCATGGCGCCATCCCGGGACTAGATACGCAGTATTTT.

This clonotype was observed a handful of times. The chain couples TRBV4-3 to TRBJ2-1; D could derive from TRBD1 or TRBD2 (6 bases each). Trimming left V 1 base short and J 4 bases short, with 14 bases between. In germline, CDR1 is LGHNA, CDR2 YSLEER. The CDR3 loop spans 16 amino acids. The DNA for the CDR3 is TGCGCCAGCAGCCAAGGAATGGGGGGCCTATACAATGAGCAGTTCTTC. Its translation: CASSQGMGGLYNEQFF.

V gene TRBV5-4 combines with J gene TRBJ2-2; TRBD2 agrees at 10 bases. There are 16 residues in the CDR3. Germline V CDR1 and CDR2: SGHNT, YYREEE (reference sequence). V gave up 3 bases and J gave up 6 bases; unmatched junction bases: 8. The DNA of the CDR3 is TGTGCCAGCAGCTCGACCATTACTAGCGGGGCCGGGGAGCTGTTTTTT. Protein product: CASSSTITSGAGELFF.

This clonotype came up a few times. CDR3 amino acids: CASSLNPEGQETQYF. CDR3 coding DNA: TGTGCCAGCAGTTTAAATCCCGAGGGGCAAGAGACCCAGTACTTC. The chain recombines TRBV12-3 or TRBV12-4 with TRBJ2-5; D is possibly TRBD1 or TRBD2 (5 bases each). CDR3 length equals 15 residues. V shed 2 bases and J shed 2 bases, with 12 bases lying between them.

This chain links TRBV5-1 with TRBJ1-1, with 7 bases matching TRBD1. V lost 3 bases and J lost 3; bases outside the gene matches: 17. The germline CDR1 and CDR2 sequences are SGHRS and YFSETQ. CDR3 length: 18 amino acids. The CDR3 coding sequence is TGCGCCAGCAGCTCGGGACAGCAGCTATCAGCAGGTGACACTGAAGCTTTCTTT. It specifies CASSSGQQLSAGDTEAFF.